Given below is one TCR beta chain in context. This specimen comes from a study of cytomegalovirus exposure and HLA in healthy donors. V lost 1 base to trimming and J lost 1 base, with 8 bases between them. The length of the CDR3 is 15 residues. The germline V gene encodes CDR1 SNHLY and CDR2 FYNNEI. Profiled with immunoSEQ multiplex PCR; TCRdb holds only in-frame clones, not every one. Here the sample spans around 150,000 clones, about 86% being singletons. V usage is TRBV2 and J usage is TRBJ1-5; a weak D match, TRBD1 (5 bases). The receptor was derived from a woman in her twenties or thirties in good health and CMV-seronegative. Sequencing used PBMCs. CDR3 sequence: CASSEGWGSNQPQHF. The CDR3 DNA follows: TGTGCCAGCAGTGAAGGATGGGGGAGCAATCAGCCCCAGCATTTT. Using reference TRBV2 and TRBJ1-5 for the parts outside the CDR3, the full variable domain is EPEVTQTPSHQVTQMGQEVILRCVPISNHLYFYWYRQILGQKVEFLVSFYNNEISEKSEIFDDQFSVERPDGSNFTLKIRSTKLEDSAMYFCASSEGWGSNQPQHFGDGTRLSIL.